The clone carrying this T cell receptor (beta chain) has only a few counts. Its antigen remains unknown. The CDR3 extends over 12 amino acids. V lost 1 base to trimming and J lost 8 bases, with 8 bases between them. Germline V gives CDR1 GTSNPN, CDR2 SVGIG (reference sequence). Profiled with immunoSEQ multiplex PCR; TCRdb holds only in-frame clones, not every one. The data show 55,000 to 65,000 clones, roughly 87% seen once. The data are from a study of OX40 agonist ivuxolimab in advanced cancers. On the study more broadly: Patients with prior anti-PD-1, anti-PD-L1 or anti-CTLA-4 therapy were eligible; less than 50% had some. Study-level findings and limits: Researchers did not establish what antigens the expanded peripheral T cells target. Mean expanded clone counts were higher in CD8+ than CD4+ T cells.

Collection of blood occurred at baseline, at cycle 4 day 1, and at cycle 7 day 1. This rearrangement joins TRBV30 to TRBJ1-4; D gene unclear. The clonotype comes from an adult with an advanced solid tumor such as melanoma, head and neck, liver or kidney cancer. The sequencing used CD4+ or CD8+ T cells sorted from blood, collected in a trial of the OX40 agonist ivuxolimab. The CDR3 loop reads CAWSAGREKLFF. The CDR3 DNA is TGTGCCTGGAGTGCCGGGAGGGAAAAACTGTTTTTT.